The 29 T cell receptor beta chains below all came from one sample that was sequenced in a study of vaccination and CD4 T cells after COVID-19. Antigens of these TCRs are unknown. Sequenced with the Oncomine TCR Beta short-read assay was DNA taken from cultured CD4+ T cells. Each CDR3 protein is one row after TCRdb ran MiXCR on the PCR reads. The sample records 15,000 or so distinct CDR3 sequences, more than 50% being singletons. Treatment meaning: 10-day PBMC culture with coronavirus spike peptide pools or control peptides (ViraFEST assay). The source material was CD4+ T cells from blood, cultured in vitro. All receptors derive from a human donor who had recovered from COVID-19.

The chain joins TRBV6-1 to TRBJ2-5; maybe TRBD2 (6 bases). The CDR3 has 14 residues. V lost 5 bases, J lost 4 bases, and 14 bases lay in between. CDR1 is MNHNS and CDR2 is SASEGT in the germline V gene. CDR3 DNA: TGTGCCAGCAGTCCTTCCCCGGGACTAGAGACCCAGTACTTC. Its translation is CASSPSPGLETQYF.

This clonotype was seen a handful of times. The chain has TRBV6-5 and TRBJ2-3; D is uncertain. V was trimmed by 2 bases and J by 0 bases, leaving 9 bases between them. Germline lookup yields CDR1 MNHEY and CDR2 SVGAGI. This CDR3 contains 15 residues. The CDR3 DNA sequence: TGTGCCAGCAGTTACCAATACCGTAGCACAGATACGCAGTATTTT. Translation: CASSYQYRSTDTQYF.

The CDR3 DNA is TGCGCCAGCAGCCTTAAGGTGGGGGATTTTTACGAGCAGTACTTC. Amino acids: CASSLKVGDFYEQYF. The chain links TRBV5-1 to TRBJ2-7, with D tentatively TRBD1 or TRBD2 (5 bases each). The V gene lost 4 bases and the J gene lost 4 bases, with 18 bases spanning the gap. CDR3 size: 15 residues. The germline CDR1 and CDR2 sequences are SGHRS and YFSETQ.

This clonotype was seen only once. V usage is TRBV7-9 and J usage is TRBJ2-5, with 14 bases aligning to TRBD2. Per germline, CDR1 SEHNR and CDR2 FQNEAQ (reference sequence). The ends lost 4 bases at V and 5 bases at J; junction bases unmatched: 9. The CDR3 is 17 amino acids. CDR3 sequence (DNA): TGTGCCAGCAGCTCCGGGACTAGCGGGAGTGTCTGGGAGACCCAGTACTTC. Encoded protein: CASSSGTSGSVWETQYF.

The J gene is TRBJ1-6, the V gene TRBV6-5, with D possibly matching TRBD1 (5 bases). The CDR3 contains 17 residues. Germline V CDR1 and CDR2: MNHEY, SVGAGI. V was pared by 0 bases and J by 5 bases, with 14 bases between. The CDR3 region has the DNA TGTGCCAGCAGTTACTCGGGGCAGGTCAATGATAATTCACCCCTCCACTTT. It yields the protein CASSYSGQVNDNSPLHF.

The chain has TRBV6-4 and TRBJ1-5, with D unclear. Germline V gene lookup returns CDR1 MRHNA and CDR2 SNTAGT. CDR3 size: 15 residues. Trimming removed 1 base from V and 4 bases from J, with 11 bases in between. CDR3 loop: CASSDLRQFNQPQHF. DNA for the CDR3: TGTGCCAGCAGTGACTTGCGGCAGTTTAATCAGCCCCAGCATTTT.

V usage is TRBV20-1 and J usage is TRBJ2-3, with TRBD2 as a possible D gene (6 bases). The germline V and J ends were trimmed by 6 bases and 4 bases, with 17 bases remaining between them. CDR1 is DFQATT and CDR2 is SNEGSKA in the germline V gene (reference sequence). This CDR3 spans 14 amino acids. CDR3 amino acids: CSALKGTSPDTQYF. As DNA, the CDR3 is TGCAGTGCCCTTAAAGGCACTAGCCCAGATACGCAGTATTTT.

This chain joins TRBV9 and TRBJ1-1; weak D call: TRBD1 (6 bases). The length of the CDR3 is 13 residues. Trimming left V 0 bases short and J 4 bases short, with 7 bases between. Germline CDR1 is SGDLS and CDR2 is YYNGEE. This CDR3 reads CASSVGGATEAFF. CDR3 DNA: TGTGCCAGCAGCGTAGGGGGGGCCACTGAAGCTTTCTTT.

The chain carries TRBV7-3 and TRBJ2-2; D remains ambiguous. The V gene lost 4 bases and the J gene lost 0 bases, with 6 bases spanning the gap. Germline loops: CDR1 SGHTA, CDR2 FQGTGA. The CDR3 runs to 14 residues. CDR3 in amino acids: CASSWQANTGELFF. The CDR3 DNA reads as TGTGCCAGCAGCTGGCAGGCGAACACCGGGGAGCTGTTTTTT.

This chain connects TRBV27 to TRBJ2-1, with a possible D match to TRBD2 (7 bases). The CDR3 loop spans 16 amino acids. CDR1 is MNHEY, CDR2 SMNVEV, per germline (reference sequence). Trimming took 5 bases from V and 4 from J, leaving 18 bases between them. CDR3 amino acids: CASSPRGSGTYNEQFF. CDR3 in DNA: TGTGCCAGCAGTCCCCGGGGGAGCGGGACATACAATGAGCAGTTCTTC.

The V and J genes are TRBV20-1 and TRBJ1-6; D gene ambiguous. Germline V gene lookup returns CDR1 DFQATT and CDR2 SNEGSKA (reference sequence). CDR3 size: 13 residues. The V and J ends lost 4 bases and 8 bases respectively, with 12 bases between them. The DNA for the CDR3 is TGCAGTGCTATAGTACAGAGGGATTCACCCCTCCACTTT. Translating gives CSAIVQRDSPLHF.

The rearrangement links TRBV5-1 to TRBJ2-3, with D perhaps matching TRBD1 (5 bases). Germline loops: CDR1 SGHRS, CDR2 YFSETQ. The CDR3 length is 16 residues. Trimming pared 0 bases from V and 4 bases from J, leaving 15 bases between. CDR3 in amino acids: CASSLGGLIAADTQYF. The CDR3 DNA follows: TGCGCCAGCAGCTTGGGGGGCCTAATAGCCGCAGATACGCAGTATTTT.

The J gene is TRBJ1-5, the V gene TRBV19, with TRBD1 matching over 7 bases. With V trimmed by 1 base and J by 4 bases, 1 base remained unmatched. Germline CDR1 is LNHDA and CDR2 is SQIVND (reference sequence). The CDR3 runs 14 residues. The CDR3 spells CASSIARGNQPQHF. CDR3 DNA: TGTGCCAGTAGTATAGCCAGGGGGAATCAGCCCCAGCATTTT. Combining the CDR3 with reference TRBV19 and TRBJ1-5 gives the whole variable domain DGGITQSPKYLFRKEGQNVTLSCEQNLNHDAMYWYRQDPGQGLRLIYYSQIVNDFQKGDIAEGYSVSREKKESFPLTVTSAQKNPTAFYLCASSIARGNQPQHFGDGTRLSIL.

This chain connects TRBV24-1 to TRBJ2-1; possibly TRBD1 or TRBD2 for D (5 bases each). The V gene lost 4 bases and the J gene lost 5 bases, with 20 bases spanning the gap. Germline lookup yields CDR1 KGHDR and CDR2 SFDVKD. The CDR3 covers 17 residues. The CDR3, as DNA: TGTGCCACCAGTGAACTTGGTACAGAGGGGTCGGACAATGAGCAGTTCTTC. Translation gives CATSELGTEGSDNEQFF.

The rearrangement joins TRBV27 to TRBJ2-3; TRBD1 matches 7 bases. Losses at the gene ends were 3 bases for V and 0 bases for J; bases not matched to a gene: 0. Germline CDR1 and CDR2: MNHEY and SMNVEV (reference sequence). The CDR3 covers 14 residues. The CDR3: CASSFRGSTDTQYF. Here the CDR3 DNA reads TGTGCCAGCAGTTTCAGGGGGAGCACAGATACGCAGTATTTT.

The sample holds one count of this clonotype. The chain uses TRBV20-1 and TRBJ2-2, with 9 bases aligning to TRBD1. Germline assignment: CDR1 DFQATT and CDR2 SNEGSKA (reference sequence). The CDR3 loop spans 15 amino acids. The junction had 8 bases not matched to a gene; V was cut back by 2 bases and J by 7 bases. CDR3 in DNA: TGCAGTGCTAGACCGCGGGACAGGGCGGTCGGGGAGCTGTTTTTT. Residues: CSARPRDRAVGELFF.

A few counts support this clonotype. V gene TRBV24-1 combines with J gene TRBJ1-2, with 11 positions matching TRBD1. Germline V gene lookup returns CDR1 KGHDR and CDR2 SFDVKD. V was clipped by 3 bases and J by 7 bases; unmatched bases: 3. This CDR3 has 14 residues. The CDR3, as DNA: TGTGCCACCAGTGATCCTGGACAGGGGGCTGGCTACACCTTC. This gives the protein CATSDPGQGAGYTF.

This chain's CDR3 is CASSFGQGNYGYTF. The CDR3 DNA reads TGTGCCAGCAGTTTTGGACAGGGGAACTATGGCTACACCTTC. The rearrangement joins TRBV12-3 or TRBV12-4 to TRBJ1-2; 9 bases map to TRBD1. V shed 3 bases and J 2 bases; nucleotides not matched to a gene: 1. This CDR3 is 14 amino acids long.

V usage is TRBV12-3 or TRBV12-4 and J usage is TRBJ2-2; TRBD2 aligns across 11 bases. This CDR3 is built from 17 residues. Trimming at V came to 7 bases and at J to 2 bases, leaving 9 bases not matched to a gene. The DNA for the CDR3 is TGTGCCAGCATTCCACTAGCGGGAGCGATAAACACCGGGGAGCTGTTTTTT. Encoded protein: CASIPLAGAINTGELFF.

This clonotype appeared a few times. The chain recombines TRBV10-3 with TRBJ2-7; D could derive from TRBD1 or TRBD2 (6 bases each). Trimming removed 6 bases at V and 5 bases at J, with 14 bases between. The CDR3 extends over 13 amino acids. Germline CDR1 reads ENHRY; CDR2 reads SYGVKD. The CDR3 reads CAIRRGLGHEQYF. CDR3 DNA sequence: TGTGCCATCAGACGGGGGCTTGGTCACGAGCAGTACTTC.

The chain carries TRBV20-1 and TRBJ1-2, with D maybe TRBD1 (5 bases). Germline values: CDR1 DFQATT, CDR2 SNEGSKA (reference sequence). The CDR3 consists of 12 residues. Deletions cut 1 base from V and 4 bases from J, with 7 bases between. CDR3 residues: CSARAGGYGYTF. The CDR3, as DNA: TGCAGTGCTAGAGCCGGGGGCTATGGCTACACCTTC.

This clonotype is labeled as large. The chain has TRBV7-2 and TRBJ1-5; D remains unclear. Looked up from germline, CDR1 is SGHTA and CDR2 is FQGNSA. V lost 5 bases and J lost 3, with 5 bases in between. This CDR3 contains 12 residues. The CDR3 reads CASSIYNQPQHF. In DNA form, the CDR3 reads TGTGCCAGCAGCATTTACAATCAGCCCCAGCATTTT.

This clonotype was recorded a few times. This chain links TRBV27 with TRBJ1-1; D possibly corresponds to TRBD1 (6 bases). CDR1 MNHEY and CDR2 SMNVEV come from the germline V gene (reference sequence). This CDR3 contains 15 residues. Trimming stripped 4 bases from V and 3 bases from J, with 15 bases between. In nucleotides, the CDR3 is TGTGCCAGCAGTTGGGGGGCCAACAGGGACACTGAAGCTTTCTTT. Residues: CASSWGANRDTEAFF.

This clonotype was found a few times. The genes are TRBV20-1 and TRBJ1-6, with 8 bases lining up with TRBD1. The CDR3 is made up of 15 amino acids. The J segment lost 10 bases and the V segment lost 0 bases, leaving 8 bases of the junction unmatched. From germline, CDR1 is DFQATT and CDR2 SNEGSKA (reference sequence). Here the CDR3 DNA reads TGCAGTGCTAGAGATCGCGTCAGGGGGCAGTCACCCCTCCACTTT. This codes for CSARDRVRGQSPLHF.

This clonotype was counted a few times. The chain recombines TRBV20-1 with TRBJ2-7; D might be TRBD1 (5 bases). The CDR3 length is 12 residues. V was cut by 6 bases and J by 1 base, with 10 bases left in between. Germline values: CDR1 DFQATT, CDR2 SNEGSKA (reference sequence). The chain's CDR3 is CSAEDSSYEQYF. CDR3 bases: TGCAGTGCAGAAGACAGTTCCTACGAGCAGTACTTC.

The CDR3 protein is CASSIYGETNSPLHF. CDR3 DNA sequence: TGTGCCAGTAGTATATATGGGGAAACAAATTCACCCCTCCACTTT. This chain uses TRBV19 with TRBJ1-6, with D uncertain. The CDR3 is 15 amino acids. V lost 2 bases and J lost 7, with 12 bases in between. Germline V gives CDR1 LNHDA, CDR2 SQIVND (reference sequence).

The gene calls are TRBV19 and TRBJ1-5; a weak D match, TRBD1 (6 bases). This CDR3 region has 18 residues. Germline-derived CDR1 and CDR2 are LNHDA and SQIVND (reference sequence). V was trimmed by 5 bases and J by 0 bases, leaving 20 bases between them. The CDR3 nucleotides are TGTGCCAGTAGTTGGTCAGGGGTCGGGATGTATAGCAATCAGCCCCAGCATTTT. Protein: CASSWSGVGMYSNQPQHF.

DNA of the CDR3: TGCAGTGCTAGAGATCGTAGGGATGGACGGGGTGGAGGCTACACCTTC. Protein: CSARDRRDGRGGGYTF. This chain links TRBV20-1 with TRBJ1-2; D gene ambiguous. Trimming left V 0 bases short and J 8 bases short, with 22 bases between. Germline V gene sequence: CDR1 DFQATT, CDR2 SNEGSKA (reference sequence). The length of the CDR3 is 16 residues.

The chain employs TRBV19 and TRBJ1-5; the D is unclear. The CDR3 is 14 amino acids. Germline CDR1 is LNHDA and CDR2 is SQIVND (reference sequence). Trimming pared 4 bases from V and 7 bases from J, leaving 14 bases between. The CDR3 loop reads CASSSSTSKQPQHF. The CDR3 nucleotides read TGTGCCAGTAGTAGCTCCACAAGTAAGCAGCCCCAGCATTTT.